This T cell receptor beta chain derives from a study of blood T cells in healthy people across ages. Note on this clonotype: A clone one base away is much larger, so this may be a read error.

The second PCR ran roughly 6 to 11 cycles with a sample-barcoded 5' primer and J-beta primers. All cDNA molecules were each tagged by a template-switch adaptor with 12 random nucleotides. Using its own MiXCR run on the 5' RACE reads, TCRdb lists one record per CDR3 protein. The table has 900,000 to 950,000 distinct CDR3 sequences, 29% seen once. The CDR3 consists of 12 residues. V was clipped by 7 bases and J by 6 bases, with 10 bases between them. Looked up from germline, CDR1 is SGHVS and CDR2 is FQNEAQ. The same data also went into a second study, on T cells of mothers and their children. That source reports: The sample comes from some ten healthy Caucasian donors: mothers and children. Thymic selection molds TCR recombination products alike in related and unrelated pairs.

Material for sequencing was blood. The chain links TRBV7-8 to TRBJ2-1; D unclear. This sequence originates from a middle-aged woman in good health. The CDR3 region is CASNPVGNEQFF. CDR3 bases: TGTGCCAGCAACCCTGTTGGCAATGAGCAGTTCTTC.